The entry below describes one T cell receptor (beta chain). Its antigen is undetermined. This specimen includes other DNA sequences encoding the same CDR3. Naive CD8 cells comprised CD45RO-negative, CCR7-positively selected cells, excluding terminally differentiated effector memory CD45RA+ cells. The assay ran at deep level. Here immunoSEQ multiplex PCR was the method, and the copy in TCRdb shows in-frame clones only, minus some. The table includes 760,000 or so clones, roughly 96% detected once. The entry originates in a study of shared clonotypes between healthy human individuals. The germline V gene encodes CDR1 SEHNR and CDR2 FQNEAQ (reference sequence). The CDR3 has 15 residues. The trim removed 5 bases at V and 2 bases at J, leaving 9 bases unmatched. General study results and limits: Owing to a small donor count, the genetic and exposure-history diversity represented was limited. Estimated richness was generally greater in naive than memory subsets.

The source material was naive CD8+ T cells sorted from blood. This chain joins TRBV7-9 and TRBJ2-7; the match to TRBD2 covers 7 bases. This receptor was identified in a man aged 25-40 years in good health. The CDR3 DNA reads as TGTGCCAGCAGCCCAACCAGCGGGAAGACCTACGAGCAGTACTTC. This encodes CASSPTSGKTYEQYF.